The rows below give T cell receptor beta chains drawn from one sample of a study of CD8 T cells in Susac syndrome. TCRdb used MiXCR to reprocess the immunoSEQ multiplex PCR reads, holding one entry per CDR3 protein. The sample records some 180,000 distinct CDR3 sequences, about 95% being singletons. The sequenced sample consisted of CD4+ T cells from PBMCs. These receptors originate from a human donor in good health. The CDR3 runs from the conserved cysteine through the conserved F or W. The D gene is left open where the match is weak. Size tells how often a clone was seen (once, few, many) or the class of an expanded clone, and some rows leave it out.

j_call,d_call,clone_size,v_call,cdr3_aa,cdr3_nt
TRBJ1-2,-,-,TRBV28,CASSLTGHYGYTF,TGTGCCAGCAGTCTCACAGGGCACTATGGCTACACCTTC
TRBJ2-5,TRBD2,-,TRBV12-3/TRBV12-4,CASSKRGSTSGGETQYF,TGTGCCAGCAGTAAGCGGGGGTCCACGTCTGGGGGAGAGACCCAGTACTTC
TRBJ2-5,TRBD2,-,TRBV5-1,CASSSGISSTSAQETQYF,TGCGCCAGCAGCTCGGGAATCTCTTCGACTAGCGCCCAAGAGACCCAGTACTTC
TRBJ2-3,TRBD2,-,TRBV12-3/TRBV12-4,CASALTSGSTDTQYF,TGTGCCAGCGCCCTAACTAGCGGGAGCACAGATACGCAGTATTTT
TRBJ1-2,TRBD1,-,TRBV20-1,CSASSYGQGGYTF,TGCAGTGCCTCTAGTTACGGACAGGGAGGCTACACCTTC
TRBJ2-1,-,-,TRBV12-3/TRBV12-4,CASSFDTAMEQFF,TGTGCCAGCAGTTTCGACACTGCAATGGAGCAGTTCTTC
TRBJ2-1,-,once,TRBV3-1,CASSQDRGTVAYNEQFF,TGTGCCAGCAGCCAAGATCGGGGGACGGTGGCATACAATGAGCAGTTCTTC
TRBJ2-1,TRBD2,-,TRBV9,CASSLAGVSYNEQFF,TGTGCCAGCAGCCTAGCGGGAGTATCCTACAATGAGCAGTTCTTC
TRBJ2-7,-,-,TRBV30,CAWSLPYEQYF,TGTGCCTGGAGTTTGCCCTACGAGCAGTACTTC
TRBJ2-3,-,-,TRBV30,CAWISGPGDTQYF,TGTGCCTGGATCAGCGGGCCTGGGGATACGCAGTATTTT
TRBJ1-2,-,-,TRBV27,CASRGGGYGYTF,TGTGCCAGCCGCGGAGGGGGCTATGGCTACACCTTC
TRBJ2-5,-,-,TRBV28,CASTEGETQYF,TGTGCCAGCACCGAGGGGGAGACCCAGTACTTC
TRBJ1-1,TRBD1,-,TRBV29-1,CSVRGRLTEAFF,TGCAGCGTGAGGGGGCGCTTAACTGAAGCTTTCTTT
TRBJ1-1,-,-,TRBV29-1,CSVETGERNTEAFF,TGCAGCGTTGAGACAGGCGAGCGGAACACTGAAGCTTTCTTT
TRBJ2-7,-,-,TRBV30,CAWSVTERHSYEQYF,TGTGCCTGGAGTGTAACCGAGCGGCACTCCTACGAGCAGTACTTC
TRBJ2-7,-,-,TRBV28,CASSPSAGTPYEQYF,TGTGCCAGCAGCCCAAGCGCCGGGACCCCCTACGAGCAGTACTTC
TRBJ2-7,TRBD2,-,TRBV29-1,CSAAPGGTYEQYF,TGCAGCGCCGCCCCGGGGGGTACCTACGAGCAGTACTTC
TRBJ2-3,-,-,TRBV29-1,CSVEVGGVDTQYF,TGCAGCGTTGAAGTAGGGGGGGTAGATACGCAGTATTTT
TRBJ2-7,TRBD2,once,TRBV24-1,CATSDSPGLAVYEQYF,TGTGCCACCAGTGATTCCCCGGGACTAGCGGTTTACGAGCAGTACTTC
TRBJ1-5,-,-,TRBV27,CASSDVRNQPQHF,TGTGCCAGCAGTGATGTTCGCAATCAGCCCCAGCATTTT
TRBJ1-4,-,-,TRBV7-9,CASGQDEKLFF,TGTGCCAGCGGCCAGGATGAAAAACTGTTTTTT
TRBJ2-5,-,-,TRBV15,CATSRASETQYF,TGTGCCACCAGCAGGGCATCGGAGACCCAGTACTTC
TRBJ2-1,-,once,TRBV20-1,CSASGLSSYNEQFF,TGCAGTGCTAGCGGGCTTAGCTCCTACAATGAGCAGTTCTTC
TRBJ1-1,TRBD1,-,TRBV29-1,CSAAGGVTEAFF,TGCAGCGCTGCAGGGGGTGTCACTGAAGCTTTCTTT
TRBJ2-1,-,-,TRBV25-1,CASSEYGRQEQFF,TGTGCCAGCAGTGAATATGGCAGGCAGGAGCAGTTCTTC